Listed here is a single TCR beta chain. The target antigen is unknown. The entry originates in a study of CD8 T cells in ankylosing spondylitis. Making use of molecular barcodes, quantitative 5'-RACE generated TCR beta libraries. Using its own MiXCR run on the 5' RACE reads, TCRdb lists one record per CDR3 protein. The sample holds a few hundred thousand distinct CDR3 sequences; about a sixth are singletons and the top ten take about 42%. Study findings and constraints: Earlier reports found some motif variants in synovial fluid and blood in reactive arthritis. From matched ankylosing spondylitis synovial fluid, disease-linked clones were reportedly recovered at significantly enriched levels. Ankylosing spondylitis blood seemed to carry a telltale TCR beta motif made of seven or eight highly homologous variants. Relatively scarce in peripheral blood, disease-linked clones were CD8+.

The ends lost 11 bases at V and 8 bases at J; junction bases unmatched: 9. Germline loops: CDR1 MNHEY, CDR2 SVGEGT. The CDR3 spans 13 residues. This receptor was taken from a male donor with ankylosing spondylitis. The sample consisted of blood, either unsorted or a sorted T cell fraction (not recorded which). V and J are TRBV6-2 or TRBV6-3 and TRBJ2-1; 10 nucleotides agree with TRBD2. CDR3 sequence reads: CAAGLAGVDEQFF. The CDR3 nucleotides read TGTGCCGCCGGGCTAGCGGGAGTAGATGAGCAGTTCTTC.